These 14 T cell receptor beta chains came from one sample sequenced in a study of blood T cell repertoires in COVID-19. Only in-frame clones appear in the TCRdb table, and some are missing; sequencing was by immunoSEQ multiplex PCR. The sample contains about 160,000 clones, around 86% of which appear only once. What was sequenced was peripheral blood. Receptor source: a man aged 60-69 years with COVID-19, enrolled during active disease.

This clone was observed a handful of times. The chain couples TRBV2 to TRBJ2-7; maybe TRBD2 (5 bases). The germline V gene has CDR1 SNHLY and CDR2 FYNNEI. Trimming took 2 bases from V and 5 from J, leaving 13 bases between them. This CDR3 is 14 amino acids long. The CDR3 reads CASSEQTTMDEQYF. The CDR3 coding sequence is TGTGCCAGCAGTGAACAGACTACTATGGACGAGCAGTACTTC.

The chain uses TRBV27 and TRBJ1-5, with TRBD1 matching 9 bases. CDR3 size: 16 residues. J lost 9 bases, V lost 5 bases, and 14 bases had no gene match. Germline V gene sequence: CDR1 MNHEY, CDR2 SMNVEV (reference sequence). The CDR3 nucleotides are TGTGCCAGCAGTCTCAGAAGTACAGGGGGCCCTGGGCCCCAGCATTTT. It specifies CASSLRSTGGPGPQHF.

V gene TRBV5-1 combines with J gene TRBJ2-1, with 8 bases fitting TRBD2. The germline gives CDR1 SGHRS, CDR2 YFSETQ. CDR3 size: 15 residues. V lost 4 bases to trimming and J lost 2 bases; unmatched junction nucleotides: 5. This chain's CDR3 is CASSPAGDTYNEQFF. In DNA form, the CDR3 reads TGCGCCAGCAGCCCAGCGGGGGATACCTACAATGAGCAGTTCTTC.

The chain is built from TRBV6-2 or TRBV6-3 and TRBJ2-4; 10 nucleotides match TRBD2. The junction had 4 bases not matched to a gene; V was cut back by 1 base and J by 7 bases. Germline V CDR1 and CDR2: MNHEY, SVGEGT. This CDR3 spans 15 amino acids. For the CDR3, the DNA is TGTGCCAGCAGTTACTTACCTAGCGGGAGCAACATTCAGTACTTC. Translating gives CASSYLPSGSNIQYF.

The chain combines TRBV7-9 with TRBJ1-2; 7 nucleotides agree with TRBD1. From germline, CDR1 is SEHNR and CDR2 FQNEAQ (reference sequence). This CDR3 has 14 amino acids. V was pared by 4 bases and J by 14 bases, with 16 bases of the junction left unmatched. Written as DNA, the CDR3 is TGTGCCAGCAGCTCTCAAGGGACAGCCCAGGCGTGGACCTTC. This gives the protein CASSSQGTAQAWTF.

The rearrangement joins TRBV7-9 to TRBJ2-7; possibly TRBD1 for D (6 bases). V lost 6 bases, J lost 2 bases, and 14 bases lay in between. The CDR3 runs 14 residues. The germline gives CDR1 SEHNR, CDR2 FQNEAQ (reference sequence). The CDR3 DNA follows: TGTGCCAGCAGATCCACAGGGTTCCCCTACGAGCAGTACTTC. Encoded protein: CASRSTGFPYEQYF.

The chain combines TRBV29-1 with TRBJ2-5, with 7 bases lining up with TRBD1. The trim removed 5 bases at V and 4 bases at J, leaving 10 bases unmatched. The CDR3 spans 14 residues. Germline V gene sequence: CDR1 SQVTM, CDR2 ANQGSEA. The DNA of the CDR3 is TGCAGCGTTACAGCAGGGGGATCCCCAGAGACCCAGTACTTC. Protein: CSVTAGGSPETQYF.

This chain joins TRBV18 and TRBJ2-6; 7 bases map to TRBD1. This CDR3 has 18 residues. V lost 3 bases, J lost 0 bases, and 8 bases stayed unmatched. CDR1 is KGHSH and CDR2 is LQKENI in the germline V gene. The CDR3 region is CASSPVTGAFSGANVLTF. In DNA, the CDR3 is TGTGCCAGCTCACCCGTCACAGGGGCCTTCTCTGGGGCCAACGTCCTGACTTTC.

This clone was seen a single time. The chain employs TRBV19 and TRBJ1-2, with D uncertain. Trimming cost V 7 bases and J 6 bases, with 18 bases left between them. This CDR3 has 14 amino acids. The germline V gene has CDR1 LNHDA and CDR2 SQIVND (reference sequence). The CDR3 protein is CASKRPGRLDGYTF. DNA for the CDR3: TGTGCCAGTAAGAGGCCGGGAAGGCTGGATGGCTACACCTTC.

The genes are TRBV5-1 and TRBJ1-2; the match to TRBD1 covers 9 bases. Trimming at V came to 4 bases and at J to 0 bases, leaving 10 bases not matched to a gene. The CDR3 has 17 amino acids. CDR1 and CDR2 from the germline V gene are SGHRS and YFSETQ. For the CDR3, the DNA is TGCGCCAGCAGCCAAACTCGACAGGGGGAAACTAACTATGGCTACACCTTC. It encodes CASSQTRQGETNYGYTF.

The chain combines TRBV2 with TRBJ1-6, with 10 positions matching TRBD1. J was trimmed by 0 bases and V by 7 bases; bases with no gene match: 9. CDR1 is SNHLY and CDR2 is FYNNEI in the germline V gene. The length of the CDR3 is 18 residues. In DNA, the CDR3 is TGTGCCAGCACCTGGACAGGGGGTATGACCTCCTATAATTCACCCCTCCACTTT. It yields the protein CASTWTGGMTSYNSPLHF.

V and J are TRBV2 and TRBJ2-7; the match to TRBD1 covers 9 bases. This CDR3 is 13 amino acids long. V dropped 6 bases and J dropped 5; count of bases not matched to a gene: 5. Per the germline V gene, CDR1 is SNHLY and CDR2 is FYNNEI. The CDR3 loop reads CASSQDRGDEQYF. CDR3 nucleotides: TGTGCCAGCAGCCAAGACAGGGGGGACGAGCAGTACTTC. Variable domain in full (rest from reference TRBV2 and TRBJ2-7): EPEVTQTPSHQVTQMGQEVILRCVPISNHLYFYWYRQILGQKVEFLVSFYNNEISEKSEIFDDQFSVERPDGSNFTLKIRSTKLEDSAMYFCASSQDRGDEQYFGPGTRLTVT.

This clone was picked up one time. This sample includes further DNA sequences coding for the same CDR3. The V and J genes are TRBV3-1 (or the pseudogene TRBV3-2) and TRBJ2-1, with D tentatively TRBD2 (6 bases). Germline assignment: CDR1 LGHDT and CDR2 YNNKEL (reference sequence). V lost 1 base to trimming and J lost 4 bases, with 11 bases between them. The CDR3 spans 15 residues. In nucleotides, the CDR3 is TGTGCCAGCAGCCAAGGAGCGGGTTCGTACAATGAGCAGTTCTTC. It codes for CASSQGAGSYNEQFF.

This clone turned up a few times. V usage is TRBV5-1 and J usage is TRBJ2-7, with 10 bases fitting TRBD1. The V and J ends lost 2 bases and 6 bases, in that order; junction bases with no gene match: 5. The CDR3 extends over 14 amino acids. Germline V gene lookup returns CDR1 SGHRS and CDR2 YFSETQ. The CDR3 protein is CASSFLGTGAEQYF. In nucleotides, the CDR3 is TGCGCCAGCAGCTTTCTCGGGACAGGGGCCGAGCAGTACTTC. Full variable domain (remainder filled in from reference TRBV5-1 and TRBJ2-7): KAGVTQTPRYLIKTRGQQVTLSCSPISGHRSVSWYQQTPGQGLQFLFEYFSETQRNKGNFPGRFSGRQFSNSRSEMNVSTLELGDSALYLCASSFLGTGAEQYFGPGTRLTVT.